A single sample is the source of the 23 T cell receptor beta chains below, sequenced in a study of persistence of HIV-infected CD4 T cells. Sequencing used immunoSEQ version 4 in survey mode. Clones were read by immunoSEQ multiplex PCR, and TCRdb kept only the in-frame ones, dropping some. In the table there are tens of thousands of clones, approximately 93% of which are singletons. Antigen specificity for these receptors is unknown. This nonspecific control used anti-CD3/anti-CD28 bead stimulation of CD4+ T cells. Sorting of responding CD4+ T cells relied on upregulated CD40 ligand together with CD69. The sample here was CD4+ T cells sorted from PBMCs after roughly 19-hour stimulation, taken from a patient who received antiretroviral therapy. The origin of the receptors is an adult man with HIV who was CMV-seropositive.

The gene calls are TRBV6-2 or TRBV6-3 and TRBJ2-7; weak D call: TRBD2 (6 bases). Germline assignment: CDR1 MNHEY and CDR2 SVGEGT. V was shortened by 2 bases and J by 0 bases, with 14 bases between the two germline ends. This CDR3 contains 16 residues. The chain's CDR3 is CASSYHGRDFSYEQYF. As DNA, the CDR3 is TGTGCCAGCAGTTACCATGGGCGGGATTTCTCCTACGAGCAGTACTTC.

The V call is TRBV25-1, the J call TRBJ2-3; D gene uncertain. The CDR3 length is 11 residues. Deletions cut 6 bases from V and 4 bases from J, with 5 bases between. The V gene's germline CDR1 is MGHDK and CDR2 SYGVNS. The CDR3 nucleotides read TGTGCCAGCAGCATCTCAGATACGCAGTATTTT. Amino acids: CASSISDTQYF.

This clone was recorded once. This sequence joins TRBV5-1 and TRBJ2-1; 10 nucleotides line up with TRBD1. V lost 5 bases and J lost 9; bases outside the gene matches: 8. The CDR3 runs to 14 residues. CDR1 is SGHRS and CDR2 is YFSETQ in the germline V gene. The CDR3 bases are TGCGCCAGCAGGCCCGGGACAGGGGTCCCTGAGCAGTTCTTC. The encoded protein is CASRPGTGVPEQFF.

The V call is TRBV7-2, the J call TRBJ2-1, with 8 bases lining up with TRBD1. Germline CDR1 is SGHTA and CDR2 is FQGNSA. This CDR3 comprises 15 residues. V shed 5 bases and J 0 bases; nucleotides not matched to a gene: 3. The CDR3 sequence: CASSTQGASYNEQFF. CDR3 DNA sequence: TGTGCCAGCAGCACCCAGGGGGCCTCCTACAATGAGCAGTTCTTC. Complete variable domain (other parts from reference TRBV7-2 and TRBJ2-1): GAGVSQSPSNKVTEKGKDVELRCDPISGHTALYWYRQSLGQGLEFLIYFQGNSAPDKSGLPSDRFSAERTGGSVSTLTIQRTQQEDSAVYLCASSTQGASYNEQFFGPGTRLTVL.

The genes are TRBV2 and TRBJ2-6; D gene uncertain. Deletions cut 5 bases from V and 0 bases from J, with 8 bases between. The CDR3 totals 15 residues. CDR1 SNHLY and CDR2 FYNNEI come from the germline V gene. CDR3 protein: CASSPTVSGANVLTF. CDR3 DNA sequence: TGTGCCAGCAGTCCGACTGTCTCTGGGGCCAACGTCCTGACTTTC.

The gene calls are TRBV18 and TRBJ1-6, with a possible D match to TRBD1 (6 bases). The CDR3 is 14 residues long. V lost 3 bases and J lost 9, with 12 bases in between. Per germline, CDR1 KGHSH and CDR2 LQKENI. The CDR3 loop reads CASSPAGEGSPLHF. The CDR3 nucleotides are TGTGCCAGCTCACCCGCAGGGGAGGGTTCACCCCTCCACTTT.

The chain couples TRBV7-3 to TRBJ2-3; 9 positions agree with TRBD1. Germline V lookup: CDR1 SGHTA, CDR2 FQGTGA. V shed 4 bases, J shed 6 bases, and the junction held 11 bases outside the gene matches. The CDR3 runs 16 residues. CDR3 protein: CASSSPPGQGSDTQYF. The CDR3 DNA follows: TGTGCCAGCAGCTCACCGCCGGGACAGGGCTCGGATACGCAGTATTTT.

The V gene is TRBV19, the J gene TRBJ1-6; maybe TRBD1 (5 bases). V lost 3 bases to trimming and J lost 7 bases, with 10 bases between them. Germline V gene data show CDR1 as LNHDA and CDR2 as SQIVND (reference sequence). The CDR3 spans 14 residues. This chain's CDR3 is CASSIGADNSPLHF. CDR3 DNA: TGTGCCAGTAGTATTGGGGCAGACAATTCACCCCTCCACTTT.

This chain joins TRBV9 and TRBJ1-2; no definite D call. Germline V gene data show CDR1 as SGDLS and CDR2 as YYNGEE. This CDR3 contains 12 residues. V was shortened by 1 base and J by 6 bases, with 7 bases between the two germline ends. The CDR3 DNA sequence: TGTGCCAGCAGCGTACCACCGAATGGCTACACCTTC. Residues: CASSVPPNGYTF.

This chain connects TRBV27 to TRBJ2-2, with TRBD2 matching over 8 bases. Trimming removed 2 bases from V and 4 bases from J; junction bases left unmatched: 6. CDR3 length: 16 residues. In germline, CDR1 is MNHEY, CDR2 SMNVEV (reference sequence). The CDR3 region is CASSLPTGGSTGELFF. The CDR3 DNA reads as TGTGCCAGCAGTTTACCCACGGGGGGGAGCACCGGGGAGCTGTTTTTT.

This chain uses TRBV29-1 with TRBJ2-4; possible D gene TRBD2, 7 bases. The CDR3 runs 13 residues. The germline CDR1 and CDR2 sequences are SQVTM and ANQGSEA. V dropped 6 bases and J dropped 6 bases, with 15 bases sitting between them. The CDR3 region has the DNA TGCAGCGTCGTGGAGGGGGGGACAAACATTCAGTACTTC. Its translation: CSVVEGGTNIQYF.

CDR3 region: CASSLLGVAVNEQFF. CDR3 DNA sequence: TGTGCCAGCAGCCTCCTGGGGGTAGCGGTCAATGAGCAGTTCTTC. The V call is TRBV7-3, the J call TRBJ2-1, with a weak D call TRBD2 (6 bases). V lost 5 bases, J lost 6 bases, and 17 bases lay in between. Per germline, CDR1 SGHTA and CDR2 FQGTGA. The CDR3 runs 15 residues.

This chain uses TRBV28 with TRBJ2-1, with 8 bases identical to TRBD2. CDR1 and CDR2 from the germline V gene are MDHEN and SYDVKM. CDR3 size: 15 residues. V dropped 5 bases and J dropped 4; count of bases not matched to a gene: 7. The DNA for the CDR3 is TGTGCCAGCAGTCCTTCCCGGGGGGGGTACAATGAGCAGTTCTTC. Protein sequence: CASSPSRGGYNEQFF.

This chain joins TRBV7-8 and TRBJ1-6, with 7 bases that match TRBD1. The CDR3 loop spans 15 amino acids. With 8 bases clipped from V and 9 bases from J, the junction kept 13 bases outside the gene matches. CDR1 is SGHVS and CDR2 is FQNEAQ in the germline V gene. The CDR3 sequence: CASSTRQGGLSPLHF. The CDR3 nucleotides read TGTGCCAGCTCCACTCGACAGGGTGGACTTTCACCCCTCCACTTT. Supplemented by reference TRBV7-8 and TRBJ1-6, the full variable domain reads GAGVSQSPRYKVAKRGQDVALRCDPISGHVSLFWYQQALGQGPEFLTYFQNEAQLDKSGLPSDRFFAERPEGSVSTLKIQRTQQEDSAVYLCASSTRQGGLSPLHFGNGTRLTVT.

The CDR3 is CASSLVGVDYNEQFF. The CDR3 DNA reads TGTGCCAGCAGCTTAGTAGGTGTCGATTACAATGAGCAGTTCTTC. The rearrangement links TRBV7-9 to TRBJ2-1; D not certain. Germline CDR1 is SEHNR and CDR2 is FQNEAQ (reference sequence). This CDR3 is built from 15 residues. V was shortened by 1 base and J by 4 bases, with 11 bases between the two germline ends.

The chain joins TRBV2 to TRBJ1-6; perhaps TRBD1 as D (6 bases). Trimming took off 6 bases at V and 0 bases at J, with 6 bases between the two ends. CDR1 is SNHLY, CDR2 FYNNEI, per germline. There are 14 residues in the CDR3. CDR3: CASRDSSYNSPLHF. CDR3 in DNA: TGTGCCAGCAGGGACAGCTCCTATAATTCACCCCTCCACTTT.

The DNA for the CDR3 is TGTGCCAGCAGCCCTAGCGGGGGACCGCCAGATACGCAGTATTTT. Translating it yields CASSPSGGPPDTQYF. The chain links TRBV11-3 to TRBJ2-3, with TRBD2 matching over 10 bases. This CDR3 contains 15 residues. The germline V gene has CDR1 SGHNT and CDR2 YENEEA. The junction had 6 bases not matched to a gene; V was cut back by 5 bases and J by 4 bases.

V is TRBV12-5 and J is TRBJ2-7; D is possibly TRBD1 (6 bases). This CDR3 is built from 14 residues. Trimming took 2 bases from V and 1 from J, leaving 9 bases between them. Germline values: CDR1 LGHNT, CDR2 FRNRAP. CDR3: CASGLLTGSYEQYF. CDR3 DNA: TGTGCTAGTGGTTTGTTGACAGGATCCTACGAGCAGTACTTC.

This clone was detected only once. J is TRBJ2-7 and V is TRBV11-2, with D unresolved. The V end was cut by 0 bases, the J end by 4 bases, with 7 bases between. This CDR3 comprises 13 residues. Germline CDR1 reads SGHAT; CDR2 reads FQNNGV. The CDR3 nucleotides read TGTGCCAGCAGCTTAGATCTGAGTTACGAGCAGTACTTC. Translating gives CASSLDLSYEQYF.

V gene TRBV18 combines with J gene TRBJ1-4; D is unclear. This CDR3 spans 15 amino acids. Germline V gene data show CDR1 as KGHSH and CDR2 as LQKENI. Trimming left V 3 bases short and J 7 bases short, with 15 bases between. CDR3 nucleotide sequence: TGTGCCAGCTCACCGTACAACGGGAGAGGTGAAAAACTGTTTTTT. As protein: CASSPYNGRGEKLFF.

The V call is TRBV10-2, the J call TRBJ1-1, with D uncertain. Between the trimmed V and J ends, which lost 6 bases and 1 base, there was a span of 12 bases. Germline CDR1 is WSHSY and CDR2 is SAAADI. The CDR3 runs 14 residues. The DNA of the CDR3 is TGCGCCAGCAGCTATACAAGAACGAACACTGAAGCTTTCTTT. Translated, it gives CASSYTRTNTEAFF.

V is TRBV19 and J is TRBJ2-7; D possibly uses TRBD1 or TRBD2 (5 bases each). The CDR3 is 14 amino acids. CDR1 is LNHDA and CDR2 is SQIVND in the germline V gene (reference sequence). V lost 5 bases to trimming and J lost 5 bases, with 16 bases between them. Here the CDR3 DNA reads TGTGCCAGTAGTGTGGGGCGGGCGCGTCACGAGCAGTACTTC. As protein: CASSVGRARHEQYF.

This rearrangement joins TRBV7-9 to TRBJ1-3; D possibly corresponds to TRBD1 (5 bases). The V and J ends lost 11 bases and 4 bases respectively, with 18 bases between them. The CDR3 length is 14 residues. CDR1 and CDR2 (germline): SEHNR, FQNEAQ (reference sequence). This CDR3 reads CAYPGQGEGNTIYF. CDR3 nucleotide sequence: TGTGCCTACCCAGGGCAGGGTGAAGGAAACACCATATATTTT.